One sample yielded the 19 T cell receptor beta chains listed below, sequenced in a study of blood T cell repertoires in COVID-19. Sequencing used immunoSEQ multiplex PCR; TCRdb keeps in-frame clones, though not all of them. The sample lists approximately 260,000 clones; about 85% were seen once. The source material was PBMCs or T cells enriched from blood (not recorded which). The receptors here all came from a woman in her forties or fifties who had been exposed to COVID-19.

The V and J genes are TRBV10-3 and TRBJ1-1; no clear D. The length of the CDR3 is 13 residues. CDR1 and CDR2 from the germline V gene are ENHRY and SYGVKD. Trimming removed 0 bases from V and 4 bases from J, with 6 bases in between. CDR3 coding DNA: TGTGCCATCAGTGAGTCGCGGGCCACTGAAGCTTTCTTT. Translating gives CAISESRATEAFF.

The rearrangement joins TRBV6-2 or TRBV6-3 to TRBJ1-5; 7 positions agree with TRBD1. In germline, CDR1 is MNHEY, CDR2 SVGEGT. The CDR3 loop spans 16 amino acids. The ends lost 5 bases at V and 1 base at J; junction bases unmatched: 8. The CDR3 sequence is CASSTTGTVSNQPQHF. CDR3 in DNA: TGTGCCAGCAGTACGACCGGGACAGTAAGCAATCAGCCCCAGCATTTT.

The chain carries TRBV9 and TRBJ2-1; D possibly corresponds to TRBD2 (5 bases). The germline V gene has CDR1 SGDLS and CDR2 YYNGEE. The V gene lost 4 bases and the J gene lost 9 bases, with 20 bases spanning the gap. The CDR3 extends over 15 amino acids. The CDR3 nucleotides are TGTGCCAGCAGCCCCCGGGAAGGTGTCGGGATTGAGCAGTTCTTC. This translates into CASSPREGVGIEQFF.

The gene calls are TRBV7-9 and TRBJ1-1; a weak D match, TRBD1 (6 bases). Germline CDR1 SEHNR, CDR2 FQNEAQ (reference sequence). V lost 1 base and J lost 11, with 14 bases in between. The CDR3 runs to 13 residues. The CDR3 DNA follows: TGTGCCAGCAGCTTAGAAGGGGGTTCTGGGGCTTTCTTT. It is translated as CASSLEGGSGAFF.

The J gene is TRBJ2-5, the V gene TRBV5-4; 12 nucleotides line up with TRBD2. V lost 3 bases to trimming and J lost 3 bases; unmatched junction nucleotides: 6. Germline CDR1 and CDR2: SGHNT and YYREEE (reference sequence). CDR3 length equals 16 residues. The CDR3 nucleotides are TGTGCCAGCAGCTCCCGAGGACTAGCGGGGAAAGAGACCCAGTACTTC. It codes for CASSSRGLAGKETQYF.

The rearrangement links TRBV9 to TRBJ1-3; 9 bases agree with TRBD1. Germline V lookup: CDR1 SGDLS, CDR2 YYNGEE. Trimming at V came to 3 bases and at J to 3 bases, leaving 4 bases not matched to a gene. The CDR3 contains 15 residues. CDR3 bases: TGTGCCAGCAGCGCTACAGGGGGCCTTGGAAACACCATATATTTT. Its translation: CASSATGGLGNTIYF.

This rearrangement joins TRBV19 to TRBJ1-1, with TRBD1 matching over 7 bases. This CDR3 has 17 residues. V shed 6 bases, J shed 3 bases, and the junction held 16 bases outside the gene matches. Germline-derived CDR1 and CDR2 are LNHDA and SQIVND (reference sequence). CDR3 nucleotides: TGTGCCAGTAGCAGGGGGACCCTCCTCGGCCTGGACACTGAAGCTTTCTTT. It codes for CASSRGTLLGLDTEAFF.

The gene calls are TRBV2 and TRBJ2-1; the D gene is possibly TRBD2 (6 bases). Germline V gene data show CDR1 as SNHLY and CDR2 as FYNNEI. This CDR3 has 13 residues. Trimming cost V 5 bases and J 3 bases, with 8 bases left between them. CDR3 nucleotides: TGTGCCAGCAGTCGACTAGTCTACAATGAGCAGTTCTTC. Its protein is CASSRLVYNEQFF.

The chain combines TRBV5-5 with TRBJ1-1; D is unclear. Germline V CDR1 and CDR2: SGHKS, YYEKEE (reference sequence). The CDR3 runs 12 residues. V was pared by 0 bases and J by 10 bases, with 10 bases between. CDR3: CASSLGEGRAFF. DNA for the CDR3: TGTGCCAGCAGCTTGGGGGAAGGGAGAGCTTTCTTT. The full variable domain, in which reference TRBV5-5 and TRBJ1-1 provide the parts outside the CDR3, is DAGVTQSPTHLIKTRGQQVTLRCSPISGHKSVSWYQQVLGQGPQFIFQYYEKEERGRGNFPDRFSARQFPNYSSELNVNALLLGDSALYLCASSLGEGRAFFGQGTRLTVV.

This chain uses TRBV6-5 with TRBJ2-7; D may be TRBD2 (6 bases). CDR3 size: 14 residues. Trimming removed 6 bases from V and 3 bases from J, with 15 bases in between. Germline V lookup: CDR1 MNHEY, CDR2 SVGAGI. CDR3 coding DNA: TGTGCCAGCAGCCCCGTGGGGGGACTCTACGAGCAGTACTTC. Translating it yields CASSPVGGLYEQYF.

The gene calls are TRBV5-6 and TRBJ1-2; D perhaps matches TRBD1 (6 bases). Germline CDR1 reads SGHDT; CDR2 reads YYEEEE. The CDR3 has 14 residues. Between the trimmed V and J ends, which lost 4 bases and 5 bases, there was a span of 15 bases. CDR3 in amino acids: CASSATGIGYGYTF. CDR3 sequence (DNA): TGTGCCAGCAGCGCGACAGGAATCGGGTATGGCTACACCTTC.

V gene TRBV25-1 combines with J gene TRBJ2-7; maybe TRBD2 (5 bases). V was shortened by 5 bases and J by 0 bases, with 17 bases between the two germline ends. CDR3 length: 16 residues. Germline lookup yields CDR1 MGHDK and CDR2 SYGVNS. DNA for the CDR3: TGTGCCAGCAGTCCATCCCAACCGGGGTCCTCCTACGAGCAGTACTTC. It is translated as CASSPSQPGSSYEQYF.

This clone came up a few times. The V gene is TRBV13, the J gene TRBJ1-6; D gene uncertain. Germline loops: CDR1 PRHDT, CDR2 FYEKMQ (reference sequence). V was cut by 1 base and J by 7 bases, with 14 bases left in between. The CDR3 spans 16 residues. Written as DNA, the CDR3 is TGTGCCAGCAGCTTAGTCACCGCCAGGCCGAATTCACCCCTCCACTTT. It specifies CASSLVTARPNSPLHF.

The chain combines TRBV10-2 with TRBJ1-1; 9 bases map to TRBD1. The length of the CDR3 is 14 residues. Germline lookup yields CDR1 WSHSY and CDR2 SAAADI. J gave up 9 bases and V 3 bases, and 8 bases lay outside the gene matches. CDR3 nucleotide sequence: TGCGCCAGCAGTGACGCCTTGGGACAGGGAAAAGCTTTCTTT. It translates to CASSDALGQGKAFF.

In nucleotides, the CDR3 is TGTGCCAGCAGCGTACTTGGGACAGGGGGCAGTGACTATGGCTACACCTTC. As protein: CASSVLGTGGSDYGYTF. V is TRBV9 and J is TRBJ1-2; 12 bases fit TRBD1. Germline-derived CDR1 and CDR2 are SGDLS and YYNGEE. V trimming: 1 base; J trimming: 3 bases; junction bases outside the gene matches: 7. This CDR3 spans 17 amino acids.

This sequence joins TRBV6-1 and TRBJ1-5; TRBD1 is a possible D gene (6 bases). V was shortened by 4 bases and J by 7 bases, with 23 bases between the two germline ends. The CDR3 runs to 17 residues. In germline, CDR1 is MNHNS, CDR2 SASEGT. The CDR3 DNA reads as TGTGCCAGCAGTGGGGCCAAGGGACAATCTATGAGACAGCCCCAGCATTTT. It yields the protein CASSGAKGQSMRQPQHF.

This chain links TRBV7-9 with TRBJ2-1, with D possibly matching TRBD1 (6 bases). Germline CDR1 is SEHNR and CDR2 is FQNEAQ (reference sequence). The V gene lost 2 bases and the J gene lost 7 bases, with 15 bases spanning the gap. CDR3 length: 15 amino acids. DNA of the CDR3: TGTGCCAGCAGCTTAAAAGGGGGATCGCGGAATGAGCAGTTCTTC. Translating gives CASSLKGGSRNEQFF.

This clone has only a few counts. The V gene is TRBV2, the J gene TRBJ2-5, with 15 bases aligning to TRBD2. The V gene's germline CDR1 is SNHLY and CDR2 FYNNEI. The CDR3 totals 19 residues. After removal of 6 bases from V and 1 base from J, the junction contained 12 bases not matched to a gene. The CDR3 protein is CASRDPGLAGGPLQETQYF. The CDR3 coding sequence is TGTGCCAGCAGGGATCCGGGACTAGCGGGGGGCCCCCTCCAAGAGACCCAGTACTTC. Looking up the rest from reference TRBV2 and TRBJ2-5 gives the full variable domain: EPEVTQTPSHQVTQMGQEVILRCVPISNHLYFYWYRQILGQKVEFLVSFYNNEISEKSEIFDDQFSVERPDGSNFTLKIRSTKLEDSAMYFCASRDPGLAGGPLQETQYFGPGTRLLVL.

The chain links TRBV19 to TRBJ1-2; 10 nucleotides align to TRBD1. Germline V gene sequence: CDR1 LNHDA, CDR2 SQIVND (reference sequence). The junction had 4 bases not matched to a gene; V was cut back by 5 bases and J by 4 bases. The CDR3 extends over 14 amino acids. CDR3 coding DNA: TGTGCCAGTAGTCCGGGACAGGGGACCTATGGCTACACCTTC. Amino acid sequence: CASSPGQGTYGYTF.